The rows below give T cell receptor beta chains drawn from one sample of a study of regulatory T cells in long-lasting Graves disease. TCRdb used MiXCR to reprocess the multiplex PCR reads, holding one entry per CDR3 protein. The data contain 500,000 to 700,000 distinct CDR3 sequences, about 16% of them singletons. These data also formed part of another study, on T cells in Graves' hyperthyroidism and ophthalmopathy.

The source was peripheral blood mononuclear cells (PBMCs), collected at new diagnosis, from a patient treated with antithyroid drugs. The receptors come from a woman aged 25 to 45 with Graves disease. Both conserved end residues are part of each CDR3. The D gene is left open where the match is weak. Where a row states a size, it is once, few, many or the class of an expanded clone; other rows omit it.

clone size	V gene	D gene	J gene	CDR3 protein	CDR3 DNA
-	TRBV20-1	TRBD2	TRBJ2-5	CSGKDPGLVPETQYF	TGCAGTGGTAAAGATCCGGGACTAGTCCCTGAGACCCAGTACTTC
-	TRBV9	TRBD2	TRBJ2-7	CASSVQGGSYEQYF	TGTGCCAGCAGCGTGCAGGGAGGGTCCTACGAGCAGTACTTC
few	TRBV13	-	TRBJ2-7	CASSLGDGHTYEQYF	TGTGCCAGCAGCCTGGGGGACGGACACACGTACGAGCAGTACTTC
few	TRBV10-1	-	TRBJ2-1	CAITLKGSRPYNEQFF	TGCGCCATTACGCTCAAGGGGAGCCGGCCCTACAATGAGCAGTTCTTC
many	TRBV28	-	TRBJ1-1	CASRKSDRSWAFF	TGTGCCAGCAGAAAATCCGACAGGTCTTGGGCTTTCTTT
-	TRBV5-1	TRBD2	TRBJ2-7	CASSAGLAYEQYF	TGCGCCAGCAGCGCGGGACTAGCTTACGAGCAGTACTTC
few	TRBV29-1	TRBD1	TRBJ2-3	CSVDAGQGGLGRDTQYF	TGCAGCGTTGACGCCGGACAGGGGGGACTAGGTAGAGATACGCAGTATTTT
many	TRBV6-1	-	TRBJ1-1	CASIPEVGYRFAFF	TGTGCCAGCATCCCCGAGGTGGGATATCGGTTCGCTTTCTTT
-	TRBV19	TRBD2	TRBJ2-7	CASSRGLADPYEQYF	TGTGCCAGTAGTAGAGGACTAGCGGACCCCTACGAGCAGTACTTC
few	TRBV30	-	TRBJ2-2	CAWIQSTGELFF	TGTGCCTGGATTCAAAGCACCGGGGAGCTGTTTTTT
-	TRBV5-5	-	TRBJ2-7	CASSHASSYEQYF	TGTGCCAGCAGCCACGCAAGCTCCTACGAGCAGTACTTC
-	TRBV6-5	-	TRBJ1-3	CASSFGTPFWNTIYF	TGTGCCAGCAGTTTTGGGACACCCTTTTGGAACACCATATATTTT
-	TRBV20-1	-	TRBJ1-6	CSASALGTNSPLHF	TGCAGTGCTAGTGCCCTCGGTACTAATTCACCCCTCCACTTT
-	TRBV9	TRBD2	TRBJ2-2	CASSTPRTSGSGELFF	TGTGCCAGCAGCACCCCCCGGACTAGCGGGAGTGGGGAGCTGTTTTTT
-	TRBV19	-	TRBJ2-7	CASSTIDTPEQYF	TGTGCCAGTTCAACAATTGACACACCTGAGCAGTACTTC
-	TRBV6-9	-	TRBJ1-3	CASSSHREDLGNTIYF	TGTGCCAGCAGTTCCCACAGGGAGGACCTCGGAAACACCATATATTTT
-	TRBV10-3	-	TRBJ2-1	CAIRWASYNEQFF	TGTGCCATCCGGTGGGCTAGTTACAATGAGCAGTTCTTC
-	TRBV18	TRBD2	TRBJ2-5	CASSTLGAGGETQYF	TGTGCCAGCTCCACGTTGGGAGCGGGAGGCGAGACCCAGTACTTC
many	TRBV7-3	-	TRBJ2-5	CASSLNLGQGGTQYF	TGTGCCAGCAGCTTAAATTTAGGGCAGGGTGGGACCCAGTACTTC
few	TRBV24-1	-	TRBJ2-6	CATSEWISGANVLTF	TGTGCCACCAGTGAATGGATCTCTGGGGCCAACGTCCTGACTTTC
-	TRBV19	TRBD1	TRBJ2-3	CASSKGTVPEAQYF	TGTGCCAGTAGTAAAGGGACAGTCCCGGAGGCGCAGTATTTT
-	TRBV20-1	-	TRBJ2-1	CGIRGPDAGLMNEQFF	TGCGGAATAAGAGGCCCGGACGCCGGATTGATGAATGAGCAGTTCTTC
many	TRBV28	-	TRBJ2-7	CASSLNPSGWKQYF	TGTGCCAGCAGTTTAAATCCGTCAGGCTGGAAGCAGTACTTC
-	TRBV30	-	TRBJ1-1	CAWSDRLNTEAFF	TGTGCCTGGAGTGATAGGTTAAACACTGAAGCTTTCTTT
many	TRBV7-9	-	TRBJ2-7	CASSLVSSEQYF	TGTGCCAGCAGCTTAGTATCTTCCGAGCAGTACTTC
-	TRBV20-1	-	TRBJ1-2	CSARPALSAINYGYTF	TGCAGTGCTAGACCAGCTCTCAGCGCCATTAACTATGGCTACACCTTC
many	TRBV27	-	TRBJ1-2	CASSLSMGGDYGYTF	TGTGCCAGCAGTTTATCGATGGGAGGGGACTATGGCTACACCTTC